Detailed here is one TCR beta chain. There are 14 residues in the CDR3. The ends were cut back, 4 bases at V and 9 bases at J, with 19 bases in the middle. CDR1 is LNHDA, CDR2 SQIVND, per germline (reference sequence). The data were taken from a study of shared clonotypes between healthy human individuals. The protocol was immunoSEQ multiplex PCR, while the TCRdb copy is restricted to in-frame clones and leaves out a portion. The sample contains roughly 2.1 million clones, just over 90% of which appear only once. Selected positively for CCR7 and CD45RO-negative, naive CD8 cells excluded terminally differentiated effector memory CD45RA+ cells.

This chain connects TRBV19 to TRBJ2-7; D is uncertain. The sequencing input was naive CD8+ T cells from PBMCs. This TCR was recovered from a man aged 18 to 30 in good health. Some clones in this sample may be carry-over from other donors' samples. The CDR3 DNA follows: TGTGCCAGTAGTACAAACTCCGGGCCCCTTGTGCAGTACTTC. Translated: CASSTNSGPLVQYF.